Listed below are T cell receptor beta chains from one sample, sequenced in a study of blood T cell repertoires in COVID-19. Sequencing used immunoSEQ multiplex PCR; TCRdb keeps in-frame clones, though not all of them. The table shows about 50,000 clones, with about four fifths occurring only once. Sequencing was carried out using peripheral blood. These receptor sequences come from a man between 65 and 80 years old with active COVID-19. Each CDR3 is given without its conserved first and last residue.

v_gene,CDR3aa
TRBV6-2/TRBV6-3,ASSSGGGTDTQY
TRBV5-1,ASSLTSNDYNEQF
TRBV11-1,ASSQTGTSGSYEQY
TRBV2,ASRGGQGSRGTQY
TRBV27,ASSLSGTGGVTEAF
TRBV5-6,ASSLVGGPTEAF
TRBV28,ASSFEPSAGAYTDTQY
TRBV6-6,ASSRAENTGELF
TRBV15,ATSRAKGQHNEKLF
TRBV5-4,ASSYGLATSTDTQY
TRBV3-1/TRBV3-2,ASSPDRGDTQY
TRBV18,ASSSSGSPYEQY
TRBV5-1,ASSLSLGGPYGYT
TRBV11-2,ASSPRDYFYEQY
TRBV29-1,SVTSGDSYEQY
TRBV5-8,ASSLGHRGNTGELF
TRBV28,ASSSPGGPYGYT
TRBV18,ASSPTIRQPGYT
TRBV9,ASSVVESGMTEQF
TRBV5-6,ASTTTMRGTISNQPQH
TRBV25-1,ASRQPNPTDTQY
TRBV27,ASNTGGATDTEAF
TRBV4-2,ASSQERYTGELF
TRBV4-3,ASSQEGGTGLTGELF
TRBV6-6,ASSPRLARSYNEQF
TRBV30,AWSGTGAPRYEQY
TRBV5-1,ASMARGDSYEQY
TRBV18,ASSPGAGKNSPLH
TRBV21-1,ASSKAEDRLNTGELF
TRBV11-2,ASSRWSYEQY
TRBV10-3,AISEEIAKNIQY
TRBV7-2,ASSRRLAGGDTQY
TRBV4-2,ASSQGTGGVLEQF
TRBV21-1,ASSKDHRPGVRGYT
TRBV11-2,ASSLHGQPYEQY
TRBV15,ATSGGKRVGGETQY
TRBV7-2,ASSLAFTSGRAGEQF
TRBV5-6,ASSLRTGGEKLF
TRBV5-1,ASSLGEGDTQY
TRBV19,ASSRTASSGNTIY
TRBV27,ASSLTPPRGQGASPLH